The rows below give T cell receptor beta chains drawn from one sample of a study of cytomegalovirus exposure and HLA in healthy donors. Libraries were prepared by immunoSEQ multiplex PCR; TCRdb keeps only in-frame clonotypes and omits some of them. This repertoire shows about 140,000 clones, roughly 86% found once; its top ten account for 4.5%. The sample was PBMCs. These receptor sequences come from a man between 18 and 35 years old in good health and CMV-seropositive. The CDR3 runs from the conserved cysteine through the conserved F or W. D genes are given only for firm matches. A row's size may be missing; if present it is once, few, many or a size class.

cdr3_aa: CASSPERGGETQYF
cdr3_nt: TGTGCCAGCAGCCCAGAGCGGGGAGGGGAGACCCAGTACTTC
clone_size: NA
d_call: TRBD2
j_call: TRBJ2-5
cdr3_length: 14
v_call: TRBV6-5

cdr3_aa: CASSLGGTLNTGELFF
cdr3_nt: TGTGCCAGCAGCTTAGGTGGGACACTGAACACCGGGGAGCTGTTTTTT
clone_size: NA
d_call: NA
j_call: TRBJ2-2
cdr3_length: 16
v_call: TRBV7-9

cdr3_aa: CASSPGTYEQYF
cdr3_nt: TGCGCCAGCAGCCCGGGGACCTACGAGCAGTACTTC
clone_size: NA
d_call: NA
j_call: TRBJ2-7
cdr3_length: 12
v_call: TRBV5-1

cdr3_aa: CASSSYAVYGYTF
cdr3_nt: TGTGCCAGCTCATCTTATGCAGTCTATGGCTACACCTTC
clone_size: NA
d_call: NA
j_call: TRBJ1-2
cdr3_length: 13
v_call: TRBV18

cdr3_aa: CASSDGIFRDSISSGYGYTF
cdr3_nt: TGTGCCAGCAGTGACGGGATATTCCGGGACTCCATCTCTTCGGGCTATGGCTACACCTTC
clone_size: NA
d_call: NA
j_call: TRBJ1-2
cdr3_length: 20
v_call: TRBV2

cdr3_aa: CASSLTGSGNEQFF
cdr3_nt: TGTGCCAGCAGCTTAACAGGCTCCGGCAATGAGCAGTTCTTC
clone_size: NA
d_call: NA
j_call: TRBJ2-1
cdr3_length: 14
v_call: TRBV7-2

cdr3_aa: CASTFSGANVLTF
cdr3_nt: TGTGCCAGCACCTTCTCTGGGGCCAACGTCCTGACTTTC
clone_size: NA
d_call: NA
j_call: TRBJ2-6
cdr3_length: 13
v_call: TRBV27

cdr3_aa: CASSLAGTGNNQPQHF
cdr3_nt: TGTGCCAGCAGCTTAGCCGGGACAGGGAACAATCAGCCCCAGCATTTT
clone_size: NA
d_call: TRBD1
j_call: TRBJ1-5
cdr3_length: 16
v_call: TRBV7-6

cdr3_aa: CASSVWDSHSETQYF
cdr3_nt: TGTGCCAGCAGCGTATGGGACTCCCACTCAGAGACCCAGTACTTC
clone_size: NA
d_call: NA
j_call: TRBJ2-5
cdr3_length: 15
v_call: TRBV9

cdr3_aa: CASSPRVVTGNGYTF
cdr3_nt: TGTGCCAGCAGCCCCCGTGTGGTGACAGGGAATGGCTACACCTTC
clone_size: NA
d_call: TRBD1
j_call: TRBJ1-2
cdr3_length: 15
v_call: TRBV7-2

cdr3_aa: CASSPLTGELFF
cdr3_nt: TGTGCCAGCAGTCCTCTCACCGGGGAGCTGTTTTTT
clone_size: NA
d_call: NA
j_call: TRBJ2-2
cdr3_length: 12
v_call: TRBV27

cdr3_aa: CASSVVSTSTDTQYF
cdr3_nt: TGTGCCAGCAGCGTAGTTAGCACTAGCACAGATACGCAGTATTTT
clone_size: NA
d_call: NA
j_call: TRBJ2-3
cdr3_length: 15
v_call: TRBV9

cdr3_aa: CSAREGLRSIF
cdr3_nt: NA
clone_size: once
d_call: NA
j_call: TRBJ2-3
cdr3_length: 11
v_call: TRBV20-1

cdr3_aa: CASSPPVAGDSREQYF
cdr3_nt: TGTGCCAGCTCACCACCGGTAGCGGGAGATTCTCGGGAGCAGTACTTC
clone_size: NA
d_call: TRBD2
j_call: TRBJ2-7
cdr3_length: 16
v_call: TRBV18

cdr3_aa: CASSVERAGLRNTQYF
cdr3_nt: TGTGCCAGCAGTGTAGAAAGGGCAGGGTTACGGAATACGCAGTATTTT
clone_size: NA
d_call: NA
j_call: TRBJ2-3
cdr3_length: 16
v_call: TRBV6-1

cdr3_aa: CASMRLGSGELFF
cdr3_nt: TGCGCCAGCATGCGACTTGGAAGCGGGGAGCTGTTTTTT
clone_size: NA
d_call: NA
j_call: TRBJ2-2
cdr3_length: 13
v_call: TRBV10-2

cdr3_aa: CASRRAATAYEQYF
cdr3_nt: TGTGCCAGCAGGCGCGCGGCTACGGCCTACGAGCAGTACTTC
clone_size: NA
d_call: NA
j_call: TRBJ2-7
cdr3_length: 14
v_call: TRBV6-6

cdr3_aa: CASSANFPGYNEQFF
cdr3_nt: TGTGCCAGCAGTGCCAACTTTCCGGGGTACAATGAGCAGTTCTTC
clone_size: NA
d_call: NA
j_call: TRBJ2-1
cdr3_length: 15
v_call: TRBV25-1

cdr3_aa: CASRFSGGVLEEFF
cdr3_nt: TGTGCCAGCAGGTTCAGCGGGGGGGTCCTTGAGGAGTTCTTC
clone_size: NA
d_call: TRBD2
j_call: TRBJ2-1
cdr3_length: 14
v_call: TRBV6-5

cdr3_aa: CASPPSTDRSYGSSGYTF
cdr3_nt: TGTGCCAGCCCGCCATCGACTGACAGGAGCTATGGTAGCTCTGGCTACACCTTC
clone_size: once
d_call: NA
j_call: TRBJ1-2
cdr3_length: 18
v_call: TRBV6-4

cdr3_aa: CAWSRGRDQPQHF
cdr3_nt: TGTGCCTGGAGTAGGGGTCGGGATCAGCCCCAGCATTTT
clone_size: NA
d_call: NA
j_call: TRBJ1-5
cdr3_length: 13
v_call: TRBV30

cdr3_aa: CASSGQNTEAFF
cdr3_nt: TGTGCCAGCAGCGGACAGAACACTGAAGCTTTCTTT
clone_size: NA
d_call: NA
j_call: TRBJ1-1
cdr3_length: 12
v_call: TRBV2

cdr3_aa: CASSPRGPLFNYGYTF
cdr3_nt: TGTGCCAGCAGCCCCAGGGGACCGCTATTTAACTATGGCTACACCTTC
clone_size: NA
d_call: NA
j_call: TRBJ1-2
cdr3_length: 16
v_call: TRBV27

cdr3_aa: CASSEDRGNQPQHF
cdr3_nt: TGCGCCAGCAGTGAGGACAGGGGCAATCAGCCCCAGCATTTT
clone_size: NA
d_call: TRBD1
j_call: TRBJ1-5
cdr3_length: 14
v_call: TRBV10-2

cdr3_aa: CASNHPGTGGEAFF
cdr3_nt: TGTGCCAGTAACCACCCCGGGACAGGGGGTGAAGCTTTCTTT
clone_size: NA
d_call: TRBD1
j_call: TRBJ1-1
cdr3_length: 14
v_call: TRBV19

cdr3_aa: CASSPTGVTYGYTF
cdr3_nt: TGTGCCAGCAGTCCTACGGGGGTCACCTATGGCTACACCTTC
clone_size: NA
d_call: NA
j_call: TRBJ1-2
cdr3_length: 14
v_call: TRBV6-6

cdr3_aa: CASSYDTSSYNEQFF
cdr3_nt: TGTGCCAGCAGTTACGACACGTCTTCCTACAATGAGCAGTTCTTC
clone_size: NA
d_call: NA
j_call: TRBJ2-1
cdr3_length: 15
v_call: TRBV6-5

cdr3_aa: CASRPTRTGGLGGEQFF
cdr3_nt: TGTGCCAGCAGACCAACCCGTACAGGGGGCTTAGGTGGGGAGCAGTTCTTC
clone_size: NA
d_call: TRBD1
j_call: TRBJ2-1
cdr3_length: 17
v_call: TRBV25-1

cdr3_aa: CASSFRPFTGDNYGYTF
cdr3_nt: TGTGCCAGCAGTTTTCGCCCCTTTACAGGGGATAACTATGGCTACACCTTC
clone_size: NA
d_call: TRBD1
j_call: TRBJ1-2
cdr3_length: 17
v_call: TRBV5-6

cdr3_aa: CASSQTGGGNTEAFF
cdr3_nt: TGCGCCAGCAGCCAAACAGGGGGCGGGAACACTGAAGCTTTCTTT
clone_size: NA
d_call: TRBD1
j_call: TRBJ1-1
cdr3_length: 15
v_call: TRBV4-1

cdr3_aa: CASSYSRLDYEQYF
cdr3_nt: TGTGCCAGCAGTTACTCGAGGCTAGACTACGAGCAGTACTTC
clone_size: NA
d_call: NA
j_call: TRBJ2-7
cdr3_length: 14
v_call: TRBV6-6

cdr3_aa: CASSTNREKRGNEQFF
cdr3_nt: TGCGCCAGCAGCACCAACAGGGAGAAAAGGGGAAATGAGCAGTTCTTC
clone_size: NA
d_call: NA
j_call: TRBJ2-1
cdr3_length: 16
v_call: TRBV5-1

cdr3_aa: CASSLDRHGYTF
cdr3_nt: TGCGCCAGCAGCTTGGACAGGCATGGCTACACCTTC
clone_size: once
d_call: NA
j_call: TRBJ1-2
cdr3_length: 12
v_call: TRBV5-1

cdr3_aa: CASSLVGTGALDEAFF
cdr3_nt: TGCGCCAGCAGCTTGGTAGGGACAGGGGCCCTAGACGAAGCTTTCTTT
clone_size: NA
d_call: TRBD1
j_call: TRBJ1-1
cdr3_length: 16
v_call: TRBV5-1

cdr3_aa: CASSLQGASITGELFF
cdr3_nt: TGTGCCAGCAGCTTGCAGGGGGCTAGCATCACCGGGGAGCTGTTTTTT
clone_size: NA
d_call: TRBD1
j_call: TRBJ2-2
cdr3_length: 16
v_call: TRBV11-3

cdr3_aa: CASSYIYSGSYNEQFF
cdr3_nt: TGTGCCAGCAGTTATATATACTCGGGGTCCTACAATGAGCAGTTCTTC
clone_size: NA
d_call: NA
j_call: TRBJ2-1
cdr3_length: 16
v_call: TRBV6-5

cdr3_aa: CSVRSQGARNEQFF
cdr3_nt: TGCAGCGTCAGGTCCCAGGGGGCTCGGAATGAGCAGTTCTTC
clone_size: NA
d_call: TRBD1
j_call: TRBJ2-1
cdr3_length: 14
v_call: TRBV29-1

cdr3_aa: CASSRQGILGTGELFF
cdr3_nt: TGTGCCAGCAGCAGACAGGGGATATTAGGCACCGGGGAGCTGTTTTTT
clone_size: NA
d_call: TRBD1
j_call: TRBJ2-2
cdr3_length: 16
v_call: TRBV6-6

cdr3_aa: CASSYSAGYGYTF
cdr3_nt: TGTGCCAGCAGTTACTCGGCAGGCTATGGCTACACCTTC
clone_size: NA
d_call: NA
j_call: TRBJ1-2
cdr3_length: 13
v_call: TRBV6-5

cdr3_aa: CASSQLDSPHEQYF
cdr3_nt: TGTGCCAGCAGCCAACTGGACAGTCCCCACGAGCAGTACTTC
clone_size: once
d_call: NA
j_call: TRBJ2-7
cdr3_length: 14
v_call: TRBV4-2

cdr3_aa: CASPCNQPQHF
cdr3_nt: TGCGCCAGTCCATGCAATCAGCCCCAGCATTTT
clone_size: NA
d_call: NA
j_call: TRBJ1-5
cdr3_length: 11
v_call: TRBV23-1

cdr3_aa: CASTGSPREPQHF
cdr3_nt: TGTGCCAGCACGGGCAGCCCCAGGGAGCCCCAGCATTTT
clone_size: once
d_call: NA
j_call: TRBJ1-5
cdr3_length: 13
v_call: TRBV28